This T cell receptor (beta chain) was identified in a study of cytomegalovirus exposure and HLA in healthy donors. With 60 Vbeta and 13 Jbeta primers, the PCR was carried out. Sequenced by immunoSEQ multiplex PCR; TCRdb stores in-frame clones only, minus some. This sample carries around 100,000 clones, 50% to 70% of them seen once, and the ten largest clones take 4% to 5.5%. The CDR3 sequence is 15 residues long. Germline loops: CDR1 SNHLY, CDR2 FYNNEI. V gave up 6 bases and J gave up 0 bases, with 12 bases separating them. This clone was detected a few times. This sequence was found in a human donor in good health. This chain uses TRBV2 with TRBJ2-1; maybe TRBD2 (5 bases). The sample consisted of PBMCs. In DNA form, the CDR3 reads TGTGCCAGCAGGGAGACGGGGAGCTCCTACAATGAGCAGTTCTTC. It specifies CASRETGSSYNEQFF. Drawing the rest from reference TRBV2 and TRBJ2-1, the complete variable domain is EPEVTQTPSHQVTQMGQEVILRCVPISNHLYFYWYRQILGQKVEFLVSFYNNEISEKSEIFDDQFSVERPDGSNFTLKIRSTKLEDSAMYFCASRETGSSYNEQFFGPGTRLTVL.